These T cell receptor beta chains were read from a single sample in a study of blood T cell repertoires in COVID-19. Assay used: immunoSEQ multiplex PCR; TCRdb lists only in-frame clones, some missing. The sample yields under 400,000 clones, roughly 90% seen once. The sample comprised peripheral blood. These receptor sequences come from a woman in her twenties or thirties with COVID-19, enrolled during active disease. CDR3s include the opening cysteine and the closing phenylalanine or tryptophan. D genes are given only for firm matches.

V | D | CDR3
TRBV3-1/TRBV3-2 | - | CASSQMRAAPYEQYF
TRBV24-1 | - | CATSDLPDQPQHF
TRBV5-4 | TRBD1 | CASSLGARGRNEQYF
TRBV5-1 | - | CASSLTGGPITGELFF
TRBV24-1 | - | CATSDSPGLSKETQYF
TRBV6-2/TRBV6-3 | - | CASSFQGHETEAFF
TRBV18 | - | CASSPDSKYGYTF
TRBV9 | TRBD1 | CASSVEGQGIRGYTF
TRBV4-2 | TRBD1 | CASSQASGGRETQYF
TRBV10-2 | TRBD2 | CASKKNSGSSYNEQFF
TRBV27 | TRBD2 | CASSPSLATSTDTQYF
TRBV30 | - | CAWSAHTYGYTF
TRBV3-1/TRBV3-2 | - | CASSQREGYQPQHF
TRBV28 | TRBD2 | CASSFGTSDSNEQFF
TRBV7-9 | - | CASSLGNPADTQYF
TRBV11-2 | TRBD1 | CASSLVQGAWNEQFF
TRBV5-4 | - | CASIDQVSNNYGYTF
TRBV3-1/TRBV3-2 | TRBD2 | CASSRGTSGNTGELFF
TRBV5-8 | TRBD1 | CASSFRGANTEAFF
TRBV7-6 | TRBD1 | CASSPDRGQIQPQHF
TRBV30 | - | CAWASGRAVSGYTF
TRBV5-4 | TRBD2 | CASSYLGLAGVGETQYF
TRBV7-2 | - | CASSTANSGNTIYF
TRBV19 | TRBD2 | CASSIGLAGGRTDTQYF
TRBV30 | TRBD2 | CAWSDPPGLAYQETQYF
TRBV2 | TRBD1 | CASSSDRGERAFF
TRBV5-4 | - | CASSLEPVTGELFF
TRBV3-1/TRBV3-2 | TRBD2 | CASSEARASGSNEQFF
TRBV10-2 | TRBD2 | CASSESRLAGGGELFF
TRBV5-6 | - | CASSLGVDTQYF
TRBV15 | - | CATSRRAPPYNEQFF
TRBV7-9 | TRBD1 | CASSPSRTGNIPDTQYF
TRBV12-3/TRBV12-4 | TRBD1 | CASSQGGPNTIYF
TRBV19 | TRBD2 | CASSIVLAGPGSYNEQFF
TRBV11-2 | TRBD2 | CASSFQLAGEGREQYF
TRBV16 | - | CASSDKGGAVNTEAFF
TRBV11-2 | - | CASSLDHWNTEAFF
TRBV7-6 | TRBD1 | CASSLAGQGTYEQYF
TRBV6-5 | TRBD1 | CASIDRGRNTEAFF
TRBV9 | - | CASSVVSGREQYF
TRBV6-4 | TRBD1 | CASSVMAGGSYEQYF
TRBV5-1 | - | CASSLGQENTGELFF
TRBV5-1 | - | CASSLWRDEDYGYTF
TRBV2 | TRBD2 | CATLTLSPGLAGGNEQFF
TRBV11-2 | - | CASSLDRSNQPQHF
TRBV5-1 | - | CASSSYGWAGEKLFF
TRBV12-3/TRBV12-4 | - | CASRRDIAYEQYF
TRBV7-8 | TRBD2 | CASSLRSGRVETQYF
TRBV29-1 | - | CSGGLFSYNEQFF
TRBV4-1 | - | CASSHYYREETQYF
TRBV19 | TRBD1 | CASGQGKTNEKLFF
TRBV7-9 | - | CASSLRQAVNTEAFF
TRBV11-2 | TRBD1 | CASSLNPGGAREKLFF
TRBV30 | TRBD2 | CAWSVLLAGADTQYF
TRBV5-1 | TRBD1 | CASSLGQGPLFNYGYTF
TRBV19 | - | CASSTGIDGMPQHF
TRBV27 | TRBD1 | CASSPTGDPYEQYF